These 19 T cell receptor beta chains came from one sample sequenced in a study of a mutant IDH1 vaccine in newly diagnosed glioma. Their antigen targets remain unknown. Time point reported: week 11, during vaccination. Each dose delivered 300 ug of mutant IDH1 20-mer peptide subcutaneously with imiquimod. Generated by immunoSEQ multiplex PCR, the TCRdb table keeps only in-frame clones and is missing some. The sample yields 57,000 or so clones, approximately 80% seen once. Sample: PBMCs, taken from a glioma patient whose treatment included an IDH1 peptide vaccine. These receptor sequences come from a young man with glioma.

The chain carries TRBV18 and TRBJ1-2; D call uncertain. Trimming stripped 3 bases from V and 4 bases from J, with 12 bases between. Germline V gene lookup returns CDR1 KGHSH and CDR2 LQKENI. There are 14 residues in the CDR3. CDR3 nucleotide sequence: TGTGCCAGCTCACCCTCGGAAAGCCGCTATGGCTACACCTTC. Translating it yields CASSPSESRYGYTF.

V is TRBV7-9 and J is TRBJ2-1, with unresolved D. The CDR3 has 12 residues. Germline V lookup: CDR1 SEHNR, CDR2 FQNEAQ (reference sequence). Trimming removed 0 bases from V and 7 bases from J, with 4 bases in between. The CDR3 nucleotides are TGTGCCAGCAGCTTAGCAAAGAATGAGCAGTTCTTC. The encoded protein is CASSLAKNEQFF.

This chain connects TRBV9 to TRBJ1-3, with a possible D match to TRBD1 (5 bases). CDR3 length: 14 amino acids. CDR1 and CDR2 (germline): SGDLS, YYNGEE. Trimming removed 2 bases at V and 2 bases at J, with 8 bases between. The CDR3 DNA follows: TGTGCCAGCAGCGTCGGGACGGCTGGAAACACCATATATTTT. Protein: CASSVGTAGNTIYF.

The rearrangement links TRBV19 to TRBJ1-2; 7 bases line up with TRBD1. CDR1 LNHDA and CDR2 SQIVND come from the germline V gene (reference sequence). This CDR3 contains 15 residues. V trimming: 3 bases; J trimming: 4 bases; junction bases outside the gene matches: 8. The CDR3 DNA reads as TGTGCCAGTAGTATCGGTCGACAGGGAGGCTATGGCTACACCTTC. This translates into CASSIGRQGGYGYTF.

CDR3 sequence reads: CASSLWGQGDRNIQYF. The CDR3 DNA is TGTGCCAGCAGTTTATGGGGACAGGGAGACAGAAACATTCAGTACTTC. This chain joins TRBV28 and TRBJ2-4, with 9 bases fitting TRBD1. CDR3 size: 16 residues. CDR1 and CDR2 (germline): MDHEN, SYDVKM. V lost 0 bases, J lost 6 bases, and 6 bases stayed unmatched.

The CDR3 nucleotides read TGCGCCAGCAGCCAAGCTGGGCTGGACAGGGTAAAAGGGCAGTACTTC. Its translation is CASSQAGLDRVKGQYF. The V and J genes are TRBV4-1 and TRBJ2-7, with TRBD1 identical over 8 bases. V trimming: 1 base; J trimming: 9 bases; junction bases outside the gene matches: 14. In germline, CDR1 is MGHRA, CDR2 YSYEKL. The CDR3 totals 16 residues.

The chain combines TRBV5-1 with TRBJ2-1; either TRBD1 or TRBD2 may fit D (5 bases each). Germline loops: CDR1 SGHRS, CDR2 YFSETQ. This CDR3 is built from 15 residues. V lost 2 bases and J lost 6, with 15 bases in between. In DNA form, the CDR3 reads TGCGCCAGCAGCTTCTATCCCGGGGCGAGCAATGAGCAGTTCTTC. Its translation is CASSFYPGASNEQFF.

The gene calls are TRBV28 and TRBJ1-2, with a weak D call TRBD1 (5 bases). The CDR3 totals 16 residues. V lost 8 bases and J lost 6, with 25 bases in between. Germline lookup yields CDR1 MDHEN and CDR2 SYDVKM. The CDR3 sequence is CASSIANWGGTDGYTF. The DNA of the CDR3 is TGTGCCAGCTCGATCGCAAACTGGGGGGGAACCGATGGCTACACCTTC.

V gene TRBV4-1 combines with J gene TRBJ1-1; D not resolved. The germline V and J ends were trimmed by 5 bases and 3 bases, with 16 bases remaining between them. The CDR3 contains 15 residues. Germline lookup yields CDR1 MGHRA and CDR2 YSYEKL. In nucleotides, the CDR3 is TGCGCCAGCAGCACTCGGACCCTTTCCTACACTGAAGCTTTCTTT. Translation gives CASSTRTLSYTEAFF.

The CDR3 protein is CASSSGGAGTQYF. The DNA for the CDR3 is TGTGCCAGCAGTTCCGGTGGGGCTGGTACGCAGTATTTT. The rearrangement uses TRBV6-1 and TRBJ2-3; weak D call: TRBD1 (5 bases). V lost 5 bases and J lost 8, with 14 bases in between. The CDR3 sequence is 13 residues long. The germline CDR1 and CDR2 sequences are MNHNS and SASEGT.

This clone was counted a few times. Within the sample, other DNA sequences also encode this same CDR3. This rearrangement joins TRBV30 to TRBJ1-5; unclear D gene. The CDR3 has 14 residues. Germline V gene lookup returns CDR1 GTSNPN and CDR2 SVGIG (reference sequence). Between the trimmed V and J ends, which lost 2 bases and 0 bases, there was a span of 8 bases. CDR3 loop: CAWSYEVSNQPQHF. The CDR3 DNA is TGTGCCTGGAGTTATGAGGTTAGCAATCAGCCCCAGCATTTT.

The gene calls are TRBV5-1 and TRBJ2-3, with D perhaps matching TRBD1 (5 bases). Trimming took 1 base from V and 0 from J, leaving 9 bases between them. CDR3 length: 15 amino acids. CDR1 SGHRS and CDR2 YFSETQ come from the germline V gene. CDR3 nucleotide sequence: TGCGCCAGCAGCTTGTCGGACACTAGCACAGATACGCAGTATTTT. Residues: CASSLSDTSTDTQYF. The full variable domain, rest sourced from reference TRBV5-1 and TRBJ2-3, is KAGVTQTPRYLIKTRGQQVTLSCSPISGHRSVSWYQQTPGQGLQFLFEYFSETQRNKGNFPGRFSGRQFSNSRSEMNVSTLELGDSALYLCASSLSDTSTDTQYFGPGTRLTVL.

V and J are TRBV7-9 and TRBJ1-2, with 7 bases lining up with TRBD1. CDR1 SEHNR and CDR2 FQNEAQ come from the germline V gene (reference sequence). CDR3 size: 15 residues. The J segment lost 5 bases and the V segment lost 5 bases, leaving 11 bases of the junction unmatched. CDR3 coding DNA: TGTGCCAGCAGCACACCACAGGGGACCCTTTATGGCTACACCTTC. This encodes CASSTPQGTLYGYTF.

In its sample, this clone was seen a few times. V is TRBV25-1 and J is TRBJ2-7, with 10 bases fitting TRBD1. The CDR3 loop spans 17 amino acids. Germline CDR1 MGHDK, CDR2 SYGVNS. V lost 1 base and J lost 1; bases outside the gene matches: 7. CDR3 coding DNA: TGTGCCAGCAGTGAATTGCGGGGACAGGGGCATTCCTACGAGCAGTACTTC. Residues: CASSELRGQGHSYEQYF.

V usage is TRBV2 and J usage is TRBJ1-6; maybe TRBD1 (5 bases). V lost 3 bases, J lost 10 bases, and 13 bases lay in between. Germline V gene lookup returns CDR1 SNHLY and CDR2 FYNNEI. The CDR3 has 14 residues. The CDR3 DNA sequence: TGTGCCAGCAGTGATATGCGGGGCGGCTCACCCCTCCACTTT. Residues: CASSDMRGGSPLHF. The entire variable domain, with the rest obtained from reference TRBV2 and TRBJ1-6, is as follows: EPEVTQTPSHQVTQMGQEVILRCVPISNHLYFYWYRQILGQKVEFLVSFYNNEISEKSEIFDDQFSVERPDGSNFTLKIRSTKLEDSAMYFCASSDMRGGSPLHFGNGTRLTVT.

This clone has only one observation. The chain carries TRBV6-4 and TRBJ1-4, with D possibly TRBD1 on 5 matching bases. Germline CDR1 is MRHNA and CDR2 is SNTAGT. The CDR3 extends over 12 amino acids. CDR3 in amino acids: CALKGRNEKLFF. In DNA, the CDR3 is TGTGCTTTAAAGGGACGGAATGAAAAACTGTTTTTT.

The sample holds one count of this clone. This chain links TRBV30 with TRBJ1-3; no reliable D call. V shed 0 bases and J shed 3 bases, with 6 bases lying between them. The germline V gene encodes CDR1 GTSNPN and CDR2 SVGIG (reference sequence). CDR3 length: 13 residues. CDR3: CAWSVGSGNTIYF. DNA of the CDR3: TGTGCCTGGAGTGTCGGCAGTGGAAACACCATATATTTT.

V usage is TRBV7-6 and J usage is TRBJ2-2; D is perhaps TRBD1 or TRBD2 (5 bases each). Germline values: CDR1 SGHVS, CDR2 FNYEAQ. CDR3 length: 16 residues. Between the trimmed V and J ends, which lost 2 bases and 2 bases, there was a span of 12 bases. Here the CDR3 reads CASSLPPGTNTGELFF. CDR3 nucleotides: TGTGCCAGCAGCTTACCCCCAGGGACCAACACCGGGGAGCTGTTTTTT.

The chain carries TRBV7-2 and TRBJ2-3; D tentatively fits TRBD1 or TRBD2 (6 bases each). Trimming took off 2 bases at V and 4 bases at J, with 13 bases between the two ends. Germline V gives CDR1 SGHTA, CDR2 FQGNSA. CDR3 size: 15 residues. CDR3: CASSLQGRGPDTQYF. In nucleotides, the CDR3 is TGTGCCAGCAGCTTACAGGGCCGGGGGCCAGATACGCAGTATTTT.